This T cell receptor beta chain was sequenced during a study of OX40 agonist ivuxolimab in advanced cancers. As for the study in general: Patients were infused with ivuxolimab every 2 weeks at 0.01 to 10 mg/kg. Patients undergoing dose escalation presented with hepatocellular carcinoma, melanoma, renal cell or head and neck cancer.

A note on this clone: Its antigen remains unknown.

Points from the study as a whole: In the 0.1-3.0 mg/kg groups, partial responders showed among the lowest expansion. On average, CD8+ T cells showed a greater number of expanded clones than CD4+.

Sequencing was performed with immunoSEQ multiplex PCR; in TCRdb, only in-frame clones are kept and a portion is missing. Of some 70,000 clones in the sample, roughly 87% were seen once. The CDR3 spans 12 residues. Germline CDR1 MGHDK, CDR2 SYGVNS. V was cut by 4 bases and J by 7 bases, with 5 bases left in between. This TCR was recovered from an adult with an advanced solid tumor such as melanoma, head and neck, liver or kidney cancer. Sequenced material: CD4+ or CD8+ T cells sorted from blood, taken in a trial of the OX40 agonist ivuxolimab. The J gene is TRBJ1-6, the V gene TRBV25-1; D remains unclear. CDR3 nucleotides: TGTGCCAGCAGTGGGAGAAATTCACCCCTCCACTTT. Translated, it gives CASSGRNSPLHF.